The 26 T cell receptor beta chains presented below share a single source sample, sequenced in a study of T cell clones after liver transplantation. Some clones are missing from TCRdb's copy, which holds only in-frame ones; the method was immunoSEQ multiplex PCR. The sample holds 45,000 or so clones; more than 70% are singletons and the top ten take approximately 2.7%. The sample was CD4+ T cells from blood, taken 24 months after liver transplant. These TCRs come from a human patient who received a liver transplant. A share of the T cells may be of graft donor origin.

This chain uses TRBV19 with TRBJ2-1, with TRBD2 matching 8 bases. With V trimmed by 10 bases and J by 6 bases, 8 bases remained unmatched. The germline CDR1 and CDR2 sequences are LNHDA and SQIVND (reference sequence). The CDR3 has 13 residues. CDR3 residues: CATRDRGGNEQFF. Written as DNA, the CDR3 is TGTGCCACTAGAGACCGGGGGGGCAATGAGCAGTTCTTC. The whole variable domain, filled in from reference TRBV19 and TRBJ2-1, reads DGGITQSPKYLFRKEGQNVTLSCEQNLNHDAMYWYRQDPGQGLRLIYYSQIVNDFQKGDIAEGYSVSREKKESFPLTVTSAQKNPTAFYLCATRDRGGNEQFFGPGTRLTVL.

V gene TRBV5-4 combines with J gene TRBJ1-2; 7 bases map to TRBD1. CDR1 is SGHNT and CDR2 is YYREEE in the germline V gene (reference sequence). This CDR3 comprises 13 residues. V lost 0 bases, J lost 12 bases, and 8 bases stayed unmatched. This CDR3 reads CASSLDYRGMNTF. The CDR3 DNA reads TGTGCCAGCAGCTTGGATTACAGGGGTATGAACACCTTC.

This clone was counted once. The V call is TRBV28, the J call TRBJ2-1; possibly TRBD2 for D (5 bases). The V and J ends lost 5 bases and 2 bases respectively, with 10 bases between them. The CDR3 is 14 amino acids. Germline loops: CDR1 MDHEN, CDR2 SYDVKM. The DNA of the CDR3 is TGTGCCAGCAGTCCATCGGAGGCCTACAATGAGCAGTTCTTC. It encodes CASSPSEAYNEQFF. The variable domain in full, completed from reference TRBV28 and TRBJ2-1, reads DVKVTQSSRYLVKRTGEKVFLECVQDMDHENMFWYRQDPGLGLRLIYFSYDVKMKEKGDIPEGYSVSREKKERFSLILESASTNQTSMYLCASSPSEAYNEQFFGPGTRLTVL.

This sequence joins TRBV5-4 and TRBJ1-1; 8 nucleotides line up with TRBD1. Unmatched junction bases numbered 5, after V lost 3 bases and J lost 4 bases. CDR1 and CDR2 (germline): SGHNT, YYREEE (reference sequence). The CDR3 has 14 residues. CDR3 amino acids: CASSSYRGSTEAFF. CDR3 DNA: TGTGCCAGCAGCTCCTACAGGGGGTCCACTGAAGCTTTCTTT.

V and J are TRBV6-1 and TRBJ1-3; 7 positions match TRBD1. J lost 0 bases, V lost 3 bases, and 8 bases had no gene match. Per the germline V gene, CDR1 is MNHNS and CDR2 is SASEGT. The length of the CDR3 is 17 residues. CDR3 protein: CASSDVADRSSGNTIYF. The CDR3 DNA sequence: TGTGCCAGCAGTGACGTAGCGGACAGGTCCTCTGGAAACACCATATATTTT.

Only one count was recorded for this clone. This chain joins TRBV27 and TRBJ1-1; D may be TRBD1 (6 bases). V was trimmed by 2 bases and J by 3 bases, leaving 13 bases between them. Germline V gene sequence: CDR1 MNHEY, CDR2 SMNVEV (reference sequence). CDR3 length equals 15 residues. The CDR3 loop reads CASSLVGGQYTEAFF. In nucleotides, the CDR3 is TGTGCCAGCAGTTTAGTTGGGGGCCAATACACTGAAGCTTTCTTT.

This clone was seen a few times. The chain combines TRBV18 with TRBJ1-5; no firm D call. The CDR3 contains 14 residues. Trimming shortened V by 3 bases and J by 2 bases, and 8 bases separated the two germline ends. The V gene's germline CDR1 is KGHSH and CDR2 LQKENI. CDR3 amino acids: CASSPSMGNQPQHF. The CDR3 DNA is TGTGCCAGCTCACCTAGCATGGGCAATCAGCCCCAGCATTTT.

This clone showed up just a few times. The V gene is TRBV29-1, the J gene TRBJ1-2; no reliable D call. CDR1 and CDR2 (germline): SQVTM, ANQGSEA. V lost 4 bases and J 6 bases, leaving 6 bases between the germline ends. The CDR3 length is 10 residues. CDR3 region: CSVVDHGYTF. The DNA for the CDR3 is TGCAGCGTTGTGGACCATGGCTACACCTTC.

This clone was observed a single time. The V and J genes are TRBV5-1 and TRBJ1-1, with 7 bases fitting TRBD1. Trimming at V came to 0 bases and at J to 6 bases, leaving 2 bases not matched to a gene. The CDR3 contains 13 residues. Germline V gene sequence: CDR1 SGHRS, CDR2 YFSETQ. CDR3 in DNA: TGCGCCAGCAGCTTGGCAGGGGGAGCTGAAGCTTTCTTT. Encoded protein: CASSLAGGAEAFF. The whole variable domain, remainder taken from reference TRBV5-1 and TRBJ1-1, is KAGVTQTPRYLIKTRGQQVTLSCSPISGHRSVSWYQQTPGQGLQFLFEYFSETQRNKGNFPGRFSGRQFSNSRSEMNVSTLELGDSALYLCASSLAGGAEAFFGQGTRLTVV.

The V gene is TRBV6-6, the J gene TRBJ2-3; D not resolved. The CDR3 has 15 residues. V lost 5 bases to trimming and J lost 2 bases, with 14 bases between them. Germline CDR1 reads MNHNY; CDR2 reads SVGAGI (reference sequence). DNA of the CDR3: TGTGCCAGCAGTCCCATGGGAAAAATCACAGATACGCAGTATTTT. It translates to CASSPMGKITDTQYF.

V is TRBV15 and J is TRBJ1-5, with D possibly being TRBD1 (5 bases). The CDR3 spans 17 residues. In germline, CDR1 is LNHNV, CDR2 YYDKDF (reference sequence). Trimming shortened V by 1 base and J by 7 bases, and 20 bases separated the two germline ends. CDR3 protein: CATSRGGREGPGQPQHF. In nucleotides, the CDR3 is TGTGCCACCAGCAGAGGGGGCAGGGAGGGTCCCGGGCAGCCCCAGCATTTT.

The chain has TRBV7-2 and TRBJ1-2; 7 bases match TRBD1. Germline V gene sequence: CDR1 SGHTA, CDR2 FQGNSA. This CDR3 comprises 17 residues. The J segment lost 1 base and the V segment lost 5 bases, leaving 13 bases of the junction unmatched. CDR3 bases: TGTGCCAGCAGCCCCCCTGGCGGCAGGGGGAATAACTATGGCTACACCTTC. Its translation: CASSPPGGRGNNYGYTF.

V gene TRBV5-1 combines with J gene TRBJ2-7; D might be TRBD2 (6 bases). V was cut by 0 bases and J by 4 bases, with 8 bases left in between. There are 13 residues in the CDR3. CDR1 and CDR2 (germline): SGHRS, YFSETQ. The CDR3 loop reads CASSLVGGYEQYF. DNA of the CDR3: TGCGCCAGCAGCTTGGTTGGGGGGTACGAGCAGTACTTC.

V is TRBV7-2 and J is TRBJ2-1; D ambiguous. CDR1 and CDR2 from the germline V gene are SGHTA and FQGNSA. V gave up 3 bases and J gave up 8 bases, with 14 bases separating them. The CDR3 has 14 amino acids. In DNA form, the CDR3 reads TGTGCCAGCAGCTTGTACCCTCCGCCCGATGAGCAGTTCTTC. Protein: CASSLYPPPDEQFF.

This chain uses TRBV5-4 with TRBJ2-7, with D perhaps matching TRBD1 or TRBD2 (5 bases each). The CDR3 length is 13 residues. V was cut by 6 bases and J by 1 base, with 11 bases left in between. Germline lookup yields CDR1 SGHNT and CDR2 YYREEE (reference sequence). CDR3 protein: CASTGTESYEQYF. For the CDR3, the DNA is TGTGCCAGCACCGGGACGGAGTCCTACGAGCAGTACTTC.

The chain recombines TRBV5-4 with TRBJ2-5, with TRBD2 matching 13 bases. The CDR3 runs to 15 residues. Per germline, CDR1 SGHNT and CDR2 YYREEE (reference sequence). The junction had 5 bases not matched to a gene; V was cut back by 4 bases and J by 5 bases. The CDR3 here is CASSKLAGGPETQYF. In DNA form, the CDR3 reads TGTGCCAGCAGCAAACTAGCGGGAGGGCCGGAGACCCAGTACTTC.

The V and J genes are TRBV7-3 and TRBJ2-7; D possibly corresponds to TRBD1 (5 bases). This CDR3 region has 13 residues. The V end was cut by 5 bases, the J end by 3 bases, with 11 bases between. Germline lookup yields CDR1 SGHTA and CDR2 FQGTGA. DNA for the CDR3: TGTGCCAGCAGCGCTTCTAGGGGCTACGAGCAGTACTTC. This sequence encodes CASSASRGYEQYF.

The chain links TRBV11-2 to TRBJ2-5; D is unclear. The V end lost 2 bases, the J end lost 5 bases, and 15 bases lay between the germline ends. CDR3 size: 15 residues. Germline V gene lookup returns CDR1 SGHAT and CDR2 FQNNGV. Here the CDR3 reads CASSLSGSPRETQYF. In DNA, the CDR3 is TGTGCCAGCAGCTTATCAGGCAGCCCCAGGGAGACCCAGTACTTC.

The V call is TRBV29-1, the J call TRBJ1-2; 8 bases match TRBD1. V shed 6 bases, J shed 11 bases, and the junction held 2 bases outside the gene matches. CDR3 length equals 9 residues. Germline CDR1 is SQVTM and CDR2 is ANQGSEA. The CDR3 loop reads CSVDREYTF. CDR3 nucleotide sequence: TGCAGCGTGGACAGGGAATACACCTTC.

The V and J genes are TRBV7-9 and TRBJ1-2, with D unclear. Germline V lookup: CDR1 SEHNR, CDR2 FQNEAQ (reference sequence). V was trimmed by 5 bases and J by 5 bases, leaving 15 bases between them. CDR3 length equals 14 residues. In nucleotides, the CDR3 is TGTGCCAGCAGCCTTCCTTTTACGGATTATGGCTACACCTTC. Translation gives CASSLPFTDYGYTF.

The genes are TRBV5-3 and TRBJ2-1, with D hard to call. TRBV5-3 is designated an ORF whose function remains uncertain. Trimming removed 5 bases at V and 7 bases at J, with 13 bases between. CDR3 length: 13 amino acids. CDR3 in amino acids: CARRLSSRNEQFF. CDR3 bases: TGTGCCAGAAGGTTGAGTAGCAGGAATGAGCAGTTCTTC.

The chain links TRBV1 to TRBJ1-2. TRBV1 is designated a pseudogene. The CDR3 extends over 16 amino acids. CDR3 DNA sequence: TGCACCAGCAGAAAATCGGGTTTGCGAAAGACCTATGGCTACACCTTC. Translating it yields CTSRKSGLRKTYGYTF.

V and J are TRBV5-6 and TRBJ2-7, with D possibly called TRBD1 or TRBD2 (5 bases each). The ends were cut back, 4 bases at V and 0 bases at J, with 11 bases in the middle. This CDR3 is built from 14 residues. Germline assignment: CDR1 SGHDT and CDR2 YYEEEE. CDR3 sequence: CASSATGLSYEQYF. In DNA, the CDR3 is TGTGCCAGCAGCGCAACAGGACTCTCCTACGAGCAGTACTTC.

V is TRBV5-4 and J is TRBJ2-7; 9 bases line up with TRBD1. The CDR3 sequence is 15 residues long. J gave up 5 bases and V 2 bases, and 8 bases lay outside the gene matches. CDR1 is SGHNT and CDR2 is YYREEE in the germline V gene (reference sequence). CDR3 amino acids: CASSFPGQGWDEQYF. The CDR3 coding sequence is TGTGCCAGCAGCTTTCCTGGACAGGGGTGGGACGAGCAGTACTTC.

V usage is TRBV5-1 and J usage is TRBJ1-3; D may be TRBD1 (5 bases). Germline V gene data show CDR1 as SGHRS and CDR2 as YFSETQ. CDR3 length equals 13 residues. Trimming shortened V by 4 bases and J by 10 bases, and 15 bases separated the two germline ends. The CDR3 spells CASSPEGRQTIYF. CDR3 bases: TGCGCCAGCAGCCCGGAGGGGAGACAGACCATATATTTT.

V usage is TRBV7-2 and J usage is TRBJ1-2, with unresolved D. Trimming left V 4 bases short and J 7 bases short, with 10 bases between. In germline, CDR1 is SGHTA, CDR2 FQGNSA. The CDR3 has 12 amino acids. CDR3 bases: TGTGCCAGCAGCTCCTTGGGTGGTGGCTACACCTTC. Translating gives CASSSLGGGYTF.